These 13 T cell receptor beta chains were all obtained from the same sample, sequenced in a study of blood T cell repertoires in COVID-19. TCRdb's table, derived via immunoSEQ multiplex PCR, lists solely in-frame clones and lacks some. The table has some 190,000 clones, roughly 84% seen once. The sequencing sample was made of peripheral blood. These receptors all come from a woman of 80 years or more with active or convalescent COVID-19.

The CDR3 DNA is TGTGCCAGCAGCCCGGGACTAGCGGGAATCACAGATACGCAGTATTTT. This gives the protein CASSPGLAGITDTQYF. This chain links TRBV5-4 with TRBJ2-3, with 13 nucleotides matching TRBD2. The CDR3 loop spans 16 amino acids. V lost 4 bases to trimming and J lost 2 bases; unmatched junction nucleotides: 4. The germline V gene encodes CDR1 SGHNT and CDR2 YYREEE (reference sequence).

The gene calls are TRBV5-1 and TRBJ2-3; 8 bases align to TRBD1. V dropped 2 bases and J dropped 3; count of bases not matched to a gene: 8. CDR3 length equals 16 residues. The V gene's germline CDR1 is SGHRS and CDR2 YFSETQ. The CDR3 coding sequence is TGCGCCAGCAGCTTATTAGCACAGGGGGATACAGATACGCAGTATTTT. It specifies CASSLLAQGDTDTQYF.

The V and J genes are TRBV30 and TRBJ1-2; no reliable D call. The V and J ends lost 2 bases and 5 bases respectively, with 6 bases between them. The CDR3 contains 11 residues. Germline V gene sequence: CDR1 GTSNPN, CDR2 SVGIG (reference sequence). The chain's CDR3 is CAWSPEYGYTF. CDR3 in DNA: TGTGCCTGGAGTCCGGAGTATGGCTACACCTTC.

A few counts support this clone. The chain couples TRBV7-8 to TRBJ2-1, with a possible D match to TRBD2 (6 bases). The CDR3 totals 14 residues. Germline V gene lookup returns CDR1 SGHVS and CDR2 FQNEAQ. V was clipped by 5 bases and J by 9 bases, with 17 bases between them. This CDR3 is CASSPPTSRPEQFF. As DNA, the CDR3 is TGTGCCAGCAGCCCGCCTACTAGCCGCCCTGAGCAGTTCTTC.

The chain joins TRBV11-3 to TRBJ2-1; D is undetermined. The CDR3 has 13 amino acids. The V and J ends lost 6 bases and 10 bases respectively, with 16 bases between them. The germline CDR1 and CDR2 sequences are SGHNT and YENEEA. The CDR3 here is CASSDQWAGEQFF. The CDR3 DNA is TGTGCCAGCAGTGATCAGTGGGCTGGGGAGCAGTTCTTC.

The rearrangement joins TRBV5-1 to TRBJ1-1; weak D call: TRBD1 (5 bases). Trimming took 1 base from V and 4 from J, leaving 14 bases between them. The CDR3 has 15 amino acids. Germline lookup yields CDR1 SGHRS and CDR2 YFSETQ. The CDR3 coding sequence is TGCGCCAGCAGCTTGTTTGGGGCGCGGGGCACTGAAGCTTTCTTT. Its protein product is CASSLFGARGTEAFF. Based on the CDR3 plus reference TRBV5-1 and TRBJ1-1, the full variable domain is KAGVTQTPRYLIKTRGQQVTLSCSPISGHRSVSWYQQTPGQGLQFLFEYFSETQRNKGNFPGRFSGRQFSNSRSEMNVSTLELGDSALYLCASSLFGARGTEAFFGQGTRLTVV.

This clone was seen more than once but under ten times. The CDR3 reads CASSQPPGQGLGHTF. The CDR3 nucleotides are TGTGCCAGCAGCCAACCGCCGGGACAGGGACTCGGCCACACCTTC. This sequence joins TRBV4-2 and TRBJ1-2, with TRBD1 identical over 9 bases. Germline V CDR1 and CDR2: LGHNA, YNFKEQ. The trim removed 2 bases at V and 12 bases at J, leaving 13 bases unmatched. This CDR3 spans 15 amino acids.

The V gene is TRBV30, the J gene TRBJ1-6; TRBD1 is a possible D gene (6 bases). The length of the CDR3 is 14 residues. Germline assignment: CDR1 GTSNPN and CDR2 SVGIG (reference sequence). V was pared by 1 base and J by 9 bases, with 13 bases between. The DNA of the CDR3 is TGTGCCTGGAGTGAGCAGGGGCTTGGTTCACCCCTCCACTTT. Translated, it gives CAWSEQGLGSPLHF.

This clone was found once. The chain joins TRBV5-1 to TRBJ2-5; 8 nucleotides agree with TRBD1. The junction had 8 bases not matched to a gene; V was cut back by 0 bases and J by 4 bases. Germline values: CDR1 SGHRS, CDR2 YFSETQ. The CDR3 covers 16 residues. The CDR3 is CASSLAGTGGVETQYF. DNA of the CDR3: TGCGCCAGCAGCTTGGCCGGGACAGGCGGAGTAGAGACCCAGTACTTC.

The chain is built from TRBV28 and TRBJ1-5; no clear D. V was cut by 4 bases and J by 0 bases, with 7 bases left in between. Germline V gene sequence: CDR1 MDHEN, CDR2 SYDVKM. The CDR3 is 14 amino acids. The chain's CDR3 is CASSSRSSNQPQHF. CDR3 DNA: TGTGCCAGCAGTTCGAGGAGTAGCAATCAGCCCCAGCATTTT. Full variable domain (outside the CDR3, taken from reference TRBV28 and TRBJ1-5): DVKVTQSSRYLVKRTGEKVFLECVQDMDHENMFWYRQDPGLGLRLIYFSYDVKMKEKGDIPEGYSVSREKKERFSLILESASTNQTSMYLCASSSRSSNQPQHFGDGTRLSIL.

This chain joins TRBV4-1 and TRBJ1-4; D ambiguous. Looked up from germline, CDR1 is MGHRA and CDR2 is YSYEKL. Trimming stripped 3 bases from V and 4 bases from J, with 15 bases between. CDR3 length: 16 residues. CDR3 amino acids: CASSQSLQLNNEKLFF. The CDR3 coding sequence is TGCGCCAGCAGCCAGTCCCTTCAGTTGAATAATGAAAAACTGTTTTTT.

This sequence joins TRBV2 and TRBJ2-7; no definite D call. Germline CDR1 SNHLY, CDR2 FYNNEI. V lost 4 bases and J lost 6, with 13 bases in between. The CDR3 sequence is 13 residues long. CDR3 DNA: TGTGCCAGCAGTGTAGGCCAGGCGCTCGAGCAGTACTTC. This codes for CASSVGQALEQYF.

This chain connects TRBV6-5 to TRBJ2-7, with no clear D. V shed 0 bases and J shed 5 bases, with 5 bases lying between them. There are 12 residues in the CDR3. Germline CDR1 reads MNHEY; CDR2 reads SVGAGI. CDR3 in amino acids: CASSYSRDEQYF. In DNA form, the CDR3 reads TGTGCCAGCAGTTACTCGAGAGACGAGCAGTACTTC.